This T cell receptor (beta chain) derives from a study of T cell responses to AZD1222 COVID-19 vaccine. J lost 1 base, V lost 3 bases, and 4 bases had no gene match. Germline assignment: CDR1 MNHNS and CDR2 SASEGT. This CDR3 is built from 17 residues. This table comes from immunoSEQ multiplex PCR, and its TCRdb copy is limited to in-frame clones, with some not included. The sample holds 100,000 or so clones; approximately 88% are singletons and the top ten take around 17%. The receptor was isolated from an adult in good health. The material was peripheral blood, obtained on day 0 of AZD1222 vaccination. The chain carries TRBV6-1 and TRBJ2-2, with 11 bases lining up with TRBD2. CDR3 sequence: CASSEFLAGGNTGELFF. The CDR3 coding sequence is TGTGCCAGCAGTGAGTTCCTAGCGGGAGGGAACACCGGGGAGCTGTTTTTT.